These 2 T cell receptor beta chains share one sample of origin, sequenced in a study of blood T cell repertoires in COVID-19. Clones were sequenced by immunoSEQ multiplex PCR, and TCRdb holds only the in-frame ones, with some missing. Of about 150,000 clones listed, 65% to 90% are singletons. The sequenced material came from peripheral blood. Receptor source: an older man with acute or convalescent COVID-19.

This sequence joins TRBV24-1 and TRBJ2-7, with TRBD2 identical over 7 bases. CDR3 length: 14 amino acids. V lost 9 bases and J lost 0; bases outside the gene matches: 7. Per the germline V gene, CDR1 is KGHDR and CDR2 is SFDVKD. The CDR3, as DNA: TGTGCCACCTCCCCAGCTAGCGGCTCCTACGAGCAGTACTTC. Translating gives CATSPASGSYEQYF.

As concerns this clone: Within the sample, other DNA sequences also encode this same CDR3. CDR3 loop: CASSVQGANTGELFF. DNA for the CDR3: TGTGCCAGCAGCGTTCAGGGTGCGAACACCGGGGAGCTGTTTTTT. The chain links TRBV9 to TRBJ2-2; D may be TRBD1 (5 bases). CDR3 length equals 15 residues. The germline gives CDR1 SGDLS, CDR2 YYNGEE. The V end lost 2 bases, the J end lost 0 bases, and 8 bases lay between the germline ends.